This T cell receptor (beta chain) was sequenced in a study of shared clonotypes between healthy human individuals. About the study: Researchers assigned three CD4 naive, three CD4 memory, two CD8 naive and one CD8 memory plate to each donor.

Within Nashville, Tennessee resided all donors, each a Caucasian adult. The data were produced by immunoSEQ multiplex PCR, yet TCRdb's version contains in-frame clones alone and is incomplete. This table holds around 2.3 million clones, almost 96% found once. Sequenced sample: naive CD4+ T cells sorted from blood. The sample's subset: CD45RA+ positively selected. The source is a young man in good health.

CDR3 nucleotide sequence: TGTGCCAGCTCGACAGGGGGGTTTTACGAGCAGTACTTC. This codes for CASSTGGFYEQYF. This sequence joins TRBV27 and TRBJ2-7, with 9 bases aligning to TRBD1. V dropped 8 bases and J dropped 4; count of bases not matched to a gene: 6. From germline, CDR1 is MNHEY and CDR2 SMNVEV (reference sequence). The CDR3 totals 13 residues.